The clone carrying this TCR beta chain was seen only a few times. Authors of the study amplified TCR beta CDR3 regions from RNA transcripts. HTBI primers were employed in a first-round RT-PCR of the TCR CDR3. TCRdb called the multiplex PCR reads again in MiXCR, with one record for every CDR3 protein. The sample has a few hundred thousand distinct CDR3 sequences, about 16% seen once; the top ten hold roughly 29%. The data were obtained in a study of T cells in Graves' hyperthyroidism and ophthalmopathy. V shed 0 bases and J shed 1 base, with 6 bases lying between them. Germline V gives CDR1 LGHNA, CDR2 YNFKEQ. CDR3 length: 14 amino acids.

The TCR sequence derives from a woman aged 30 to 39 with Graves' ophthalmopathy. Source material: blood. This chain connects TRBV4-2 to TRBJ1-1; D uncertain. As DNA, the CDR3 is TGTGCCAGCAGCCAAGATCGCAGGAACACTGAAGCTTTCTTT. Translation gives CASSQDRRNTEAFF.